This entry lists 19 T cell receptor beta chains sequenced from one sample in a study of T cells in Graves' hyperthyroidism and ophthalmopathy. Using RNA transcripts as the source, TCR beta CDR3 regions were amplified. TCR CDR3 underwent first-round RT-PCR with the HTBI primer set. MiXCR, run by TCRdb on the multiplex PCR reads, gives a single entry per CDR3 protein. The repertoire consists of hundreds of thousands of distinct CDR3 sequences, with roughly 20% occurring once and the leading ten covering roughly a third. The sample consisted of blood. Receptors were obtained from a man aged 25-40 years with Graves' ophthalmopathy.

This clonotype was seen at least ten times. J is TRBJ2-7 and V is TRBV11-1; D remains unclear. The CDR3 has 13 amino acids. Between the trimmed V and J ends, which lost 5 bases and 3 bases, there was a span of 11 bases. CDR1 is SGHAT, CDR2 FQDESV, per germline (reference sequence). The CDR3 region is CASSRISLYEQYF. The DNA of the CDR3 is TGTGCCAGCAGCCGCATCAGCCTCTACGAGCAGTACTTC. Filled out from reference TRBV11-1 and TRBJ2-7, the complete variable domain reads EAEVAQSPRYKITEKSQAVAFWCDPISGHATLYWYRQILGQGPELLVQFQDESVVDDSQLPKDRFSAERLKGVDSTLKIQPAELGDSAMYLCASSRISLYEQYFGPGTRLTVT.

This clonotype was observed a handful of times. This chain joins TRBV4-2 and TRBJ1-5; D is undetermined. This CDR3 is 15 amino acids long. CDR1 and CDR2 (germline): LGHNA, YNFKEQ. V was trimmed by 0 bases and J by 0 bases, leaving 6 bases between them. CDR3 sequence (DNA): TGTGCCAGCAGCCAAGATCAGTATAGCAATCAGCCCCAGCATTTT. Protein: CASSQDQYSNQPQHF.

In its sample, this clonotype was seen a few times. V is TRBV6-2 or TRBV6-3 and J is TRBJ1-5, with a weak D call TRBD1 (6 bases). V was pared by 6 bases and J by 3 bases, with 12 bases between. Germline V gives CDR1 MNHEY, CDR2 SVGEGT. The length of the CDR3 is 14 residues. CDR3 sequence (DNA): TGTGCCAGCAGATTCGGACAGCACAATCAGCCCCAGCATTTT. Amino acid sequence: CASRFGQHNQPQHF.

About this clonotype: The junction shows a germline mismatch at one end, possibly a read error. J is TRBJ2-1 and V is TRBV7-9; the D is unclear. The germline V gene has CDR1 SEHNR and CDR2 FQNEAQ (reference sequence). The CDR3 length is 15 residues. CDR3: CVSSFRYSSYNEQFF. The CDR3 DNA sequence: TGTGTCAGCAGCTTCCGATATAGCTCCTACAATGAGCAGTTCTTC.

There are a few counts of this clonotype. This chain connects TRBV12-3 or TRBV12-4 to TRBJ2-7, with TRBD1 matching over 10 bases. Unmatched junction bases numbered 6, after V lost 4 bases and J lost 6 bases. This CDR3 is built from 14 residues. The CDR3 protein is CASSSGTGVVEQYF. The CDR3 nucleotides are TGTGCCAGCAGTTCCGGGACAGGGGTCGTCGAGCAGTACTTC.

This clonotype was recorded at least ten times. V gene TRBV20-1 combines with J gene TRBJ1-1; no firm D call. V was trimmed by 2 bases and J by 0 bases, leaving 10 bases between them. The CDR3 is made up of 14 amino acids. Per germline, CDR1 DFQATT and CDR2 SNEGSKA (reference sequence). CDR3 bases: TGCAGTGCTAGAATGTGGGCCATGAACACTGAAGCTTTCTTT. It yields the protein CSARMWAMNTEAFF.

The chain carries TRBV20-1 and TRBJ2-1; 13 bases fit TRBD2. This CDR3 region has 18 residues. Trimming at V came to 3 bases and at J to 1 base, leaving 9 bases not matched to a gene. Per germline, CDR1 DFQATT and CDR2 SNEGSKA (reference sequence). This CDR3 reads CSARGTSGDRVSYNEQFF. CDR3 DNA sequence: TGCAGTGCTAGGGGGACTAGCGGGGACAGGGTTTCCTACAATGAGCAGTTCTTC.

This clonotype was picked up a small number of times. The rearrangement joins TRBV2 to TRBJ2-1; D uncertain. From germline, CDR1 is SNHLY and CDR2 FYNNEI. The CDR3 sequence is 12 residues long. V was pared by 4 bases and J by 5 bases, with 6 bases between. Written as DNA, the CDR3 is TGTGCCAGCAGTGGGTTCAACAATGAGCAGTTCTTC. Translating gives CASSGFNNEQFF.

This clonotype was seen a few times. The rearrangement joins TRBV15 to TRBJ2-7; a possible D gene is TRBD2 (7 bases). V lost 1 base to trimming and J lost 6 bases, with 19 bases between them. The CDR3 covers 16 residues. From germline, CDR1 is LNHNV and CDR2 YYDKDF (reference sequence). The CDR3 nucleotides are TGTGCCACCAGCAGAGGAGGGGGGGGCGCTGGGGGCGAGCAGTACTTC. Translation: CATSRGGGGAGGEQYF.

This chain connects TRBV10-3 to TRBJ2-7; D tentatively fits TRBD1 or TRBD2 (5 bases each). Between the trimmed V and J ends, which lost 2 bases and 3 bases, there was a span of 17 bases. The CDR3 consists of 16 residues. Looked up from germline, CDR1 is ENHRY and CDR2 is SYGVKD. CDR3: CAISEAPGRSYYEQYF. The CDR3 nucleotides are TGTGCCATCAGTGAGGCCCCGGGACGGTCGTACTACGAGCAGTACTTC.

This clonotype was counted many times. CDR3 protein: CASARPGTKTYEQYF. The CDR3 DNA is TGTGCCAGCGCCCGCCCCGGGACCAAGACCTACGAGCAGTACTTC. The V and J genes are TRBV28 and TRBJ2-7, with D perhaps being TRBD1 or TRBD2 (5 bases each). The CDR3 is 15 residues long. Germline values: CDR1 MDHEN, CDR2 SYDVKM. V was cut by 8 bases and J by 2 bases, with 19 bases left in between.

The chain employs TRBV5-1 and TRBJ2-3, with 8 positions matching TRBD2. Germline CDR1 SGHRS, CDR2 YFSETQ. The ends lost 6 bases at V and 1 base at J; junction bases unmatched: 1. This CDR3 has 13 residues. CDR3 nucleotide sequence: TGCGCCAGCAACGGGGGGGGCACAGATACGCAGTATTTT. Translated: CASNGGGTDTQYF.

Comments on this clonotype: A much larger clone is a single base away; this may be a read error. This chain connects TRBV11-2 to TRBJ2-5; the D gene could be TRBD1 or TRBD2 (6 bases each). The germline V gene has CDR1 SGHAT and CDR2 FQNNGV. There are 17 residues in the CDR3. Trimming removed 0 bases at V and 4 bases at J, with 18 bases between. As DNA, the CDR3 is TGTGCCAGCAGCTTAGAAGGGGGACTCCCTGACGGAGAGACCCAGTACTTC. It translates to CASSLEGGLPDGETQYF.

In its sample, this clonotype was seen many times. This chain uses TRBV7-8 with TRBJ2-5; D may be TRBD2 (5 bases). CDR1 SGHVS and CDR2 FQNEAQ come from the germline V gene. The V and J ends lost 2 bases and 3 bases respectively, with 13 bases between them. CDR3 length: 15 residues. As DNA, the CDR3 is TGTGCCAGCAGCTTAAAACTAGTGCTGAAAGAGACCCAGTACTTC. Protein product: CASSLKLVLKETQYF.

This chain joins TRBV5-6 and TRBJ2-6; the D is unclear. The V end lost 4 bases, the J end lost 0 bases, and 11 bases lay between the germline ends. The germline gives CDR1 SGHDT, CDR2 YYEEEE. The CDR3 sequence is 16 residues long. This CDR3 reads CASSPQLSSGANVLTF. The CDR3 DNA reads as TGTGCCAGCAGCCCCCAATTAAGCTCTGGGGCCAACGTCCTGACTTTC.

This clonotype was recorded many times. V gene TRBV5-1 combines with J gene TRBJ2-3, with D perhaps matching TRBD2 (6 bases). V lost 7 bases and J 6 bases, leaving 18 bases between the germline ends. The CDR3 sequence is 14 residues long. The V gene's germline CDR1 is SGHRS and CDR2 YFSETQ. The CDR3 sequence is CASSYAGLPDTQYF. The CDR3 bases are TGCGCCAGCTCCTACGCGGGACTTCCGGATACGCAGTATTTT.

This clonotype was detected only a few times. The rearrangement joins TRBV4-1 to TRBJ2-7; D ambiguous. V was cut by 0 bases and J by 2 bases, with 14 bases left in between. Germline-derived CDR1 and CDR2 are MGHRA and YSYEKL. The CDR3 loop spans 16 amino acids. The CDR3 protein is CASSQDLAVPTYEQYF. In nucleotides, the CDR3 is TGCGCCAGCAGCCAAGATCTGGCAGTCCCTACCTACGAGCAGTACTTC.

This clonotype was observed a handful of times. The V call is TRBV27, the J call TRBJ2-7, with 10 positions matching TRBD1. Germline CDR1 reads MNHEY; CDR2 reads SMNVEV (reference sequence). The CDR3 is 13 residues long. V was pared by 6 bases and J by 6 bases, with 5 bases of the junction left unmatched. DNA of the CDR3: TGTGCCAGCAGGACAGGGGGCTTTGGCGAGCAGTACTTC. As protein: CASRTGGFGEQYF.

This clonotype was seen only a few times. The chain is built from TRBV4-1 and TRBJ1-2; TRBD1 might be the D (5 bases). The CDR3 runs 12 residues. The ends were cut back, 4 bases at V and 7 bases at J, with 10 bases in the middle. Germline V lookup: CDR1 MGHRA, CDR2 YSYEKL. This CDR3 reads CASSLGTAGYTF. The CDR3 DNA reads TGCGCCAGCAGCCTCGGGACGGCTGGCTACACCTTC.